This is a list of T cell receptor beta chains from one sample in a study of blood T cell repertoires in COVID-19. Data came from immunoSEQ multiplex PCR; TCRdb stores just in-frame clones and leaves some out. The top ten hold under 2.5% of the sample, which has tens of thousands of clones, 91% seen once. Sequencing was done on a sample of peripheral blood. The source is a woman between 45 and 60 years old in a cohort sampled during active COVID-19. Both conserved end residues are part of each CDR3. A D gene is named only where the DNA matches it firmly. Only some rows state a clone size, as once, few, many or a class for expanded clones.

D,V,size,J,DNA,CDR3
TRBD2,TRBV25-1,.,TRBJ2-1,TGTGCCAGCAGTGAATCGGGACTAGGAAACAATGAGCAGTTCTTC,CASSESGLGNNEQFF
.,TRBV30,.,TRBJ2-2,TGTGCCTGGGGTCGTCTAGGCGGAACCGGGGAGCTGTTTTTT,CAWGRLGGTGELFF
.,TRBV30,.,TRBJ1-5,TGTGCCTGGAGTGACAGGGTCAGGCAGCCCCAGCATTTT,CAWSDRVRQPQHF
TRBD2,TRBV7-9,.,TRBJ2-1,TGTGCCAGCAGCTTTCAGAGGGAGGGAAACAATGAGCAGTTCTTC,CASSFQREGNNEQFF
TRBD1,TRBV7-9,.,TRBJ2-3,TGTGCCAGCAGCAGAAGACAGGGAGATACGCAGTATTTT,CASSRRQGDTQYF
.,TRBV11-2,.,TRBJ2-1,TGTGCCAGCAGCACCCTGACAGGATCCTACAATGAGCAGTTCTTC,CASSTLTGSYNEQFF
.,TRBV3-1/TRBV3-2,.,TRBJ2-1,TGTGCCAGCAGCCGACTGCCGGGAGAATCGAATGAGCAGTTCTTC,CASSRLPGESNEQFF
.,TRBV6-5,.,TRBJ2-1,TGTGCCAGCAGCCTCCTAGCACGTGAGCAGTTCTTC,CASSLLAREQFF
TRBD1,TRBV5-1,once,TRBJ2-5,TGCGCCAGCAATCGAGGTAGGGGGCTACAAGAGACCCAGTACTTC,CASNRGRGLQETQYF
TRBD1,TRBV27,medium-sized,TRBJ1-6,TGTGCCAGCAGTTTCATAATGACAGGGGGCGACTCACCCCTCCACTTT,CASSFIMTGGDSPLHF
TRBD1,TRBV7-9,once,TRBJ1-4,TGTGCCAGCGTGACAGGGGCTAATGAAAAACTGTTTTTT,CASVTGANEKLFF
.,TRBV11-3,few,TRBJ1-5,TGTGCCAGCAGCTTAGATCCGGATCAGCCCCAGCATTTT,CASSLDPDQPQHF
TRBD1,TRBV5-4,.,TRBJ2-7,TGTGCCAGCAGCCTGGACAGGGGTTTGGGCGAGCAGTACTTC,CASSLDRGLGEQYF
.,TRBV18,.,TRBJ1-2,TGTGCCAGCTCACCATTAGCGGCGGAGGGCTACACCTTC,CASSPLAAEGYTF
TRBD1,TRBV30,.,TRBJ1-1,TGTGCCTGGAGTCGGGACAGGGGCACTGAAGCTTTCTTT,CAWSRDRGTEAFF
TRBD1,TRBV6-5,.,TRBJ2-7,TGTGCCAGCAGTCTACCGGGGACAGGGGGCTACGAGCAGTACTTC,CASSLPGTGGYEQYF
.,TRBV29-1,few,TRBJ1-1,TGCAGCGTTGGGAGATTTGATTCGAACACTGAAGCTTTCTTT,CSVGRFDSNTEAFF
.,TRBV9,.,TRBJ2-2,TGTGCCAGCAGCGCCAGAGGGGGAACACGGAACACCGGGGAGCTGTTTTTT,CASSARGGTRNTGELFF
.,TRBV7-2,.,TRBJ2-2,TGTGCCAGCAGCTTCAGGACAACTGACACCGGGGAGCTGTTTTTT,CASSFRTTDTGELFF
TRBD1,TRBV28,.,TRBJ1-5,TGTGCCAGCAGTTCCTGGACAGGGAGGTGGCGGCCCCAGCATTTT,CASSSWTGRWRPQHF
TRBD2,TRBV4-2,.,TRBJ2-2,TGTGCCAGCAGGGAGGGACTAGCGGGGGCGATCGCCGGGGAGCTGTTTTTT,CASREGLAGAIAGELFF
.,TRBV7-9,once,TRBJ2-7,TGTGCCAGCAGTTACGGACAGTTCTACGAGCAGTACTTC,CASSYGQFYEQYF
.,TRBV19,.,TRBJ1-1,TGTGCCAGTAGTATAACCGGGAACACTGAAGCTTTCTTT,CASSITGNTEAFF
TRBD1,TRBV5-1,.,TRBJ2-7,TGCGCCAGCAGCTTGGGTGACAGGGCTTACGAGCAGTACTTC,CASSLGDRAYEQYF
.,TRBV4-2,.,TRBJ1-4,TGTGCCAGCAGCCAGCGACGGGAGGAATATGAAAAACTGTTTTTT,CASSQRREEYEKLFF
TRBD2,TRBV7-9,.,TRBJ2-3,TGTGCCAGCAGCTCGGCCGGGACTATCAGCACAGATACGCAGTATTTT,CASSSAGTISTDTQYF
TRBD1,TRBV3-1/TRBV3-2,.,TRBJ1-6,TGTGCCAGCAGTCGAGGACAGGGGGAATCACCCCTCCACTTT,CASSRGQGESPLHF
TRBD2,TRBV5-1,.,TRBJ2-2,TGCGCCAGCAGCCCCTACGGACGGGACTACGCGAACACCGGGGAGCTGTTTTTT,CASSPYGRDYANTGELFF
TRBD1,TRBV30,once,TRBJ1-2,TGTGCCTGGAGTGTGGGACAGTCCTATAACTATGGCTACACCTTC,CAWSVGQSYNYGYTF
.,TRBV5-1,.,TRBJ2-3,TGCGCCAGCAGCTTGGCCCTCGGCCCCGGGGCAGATACGCAGTATTTT,CASSLALGPGADTQYF
.,TRBV28,.,TRBJ2-7,TGTGCAGCAGGCAGGGATTTTGCCTACGAGCAGTACTTC,CAAGRDFAYEQYF